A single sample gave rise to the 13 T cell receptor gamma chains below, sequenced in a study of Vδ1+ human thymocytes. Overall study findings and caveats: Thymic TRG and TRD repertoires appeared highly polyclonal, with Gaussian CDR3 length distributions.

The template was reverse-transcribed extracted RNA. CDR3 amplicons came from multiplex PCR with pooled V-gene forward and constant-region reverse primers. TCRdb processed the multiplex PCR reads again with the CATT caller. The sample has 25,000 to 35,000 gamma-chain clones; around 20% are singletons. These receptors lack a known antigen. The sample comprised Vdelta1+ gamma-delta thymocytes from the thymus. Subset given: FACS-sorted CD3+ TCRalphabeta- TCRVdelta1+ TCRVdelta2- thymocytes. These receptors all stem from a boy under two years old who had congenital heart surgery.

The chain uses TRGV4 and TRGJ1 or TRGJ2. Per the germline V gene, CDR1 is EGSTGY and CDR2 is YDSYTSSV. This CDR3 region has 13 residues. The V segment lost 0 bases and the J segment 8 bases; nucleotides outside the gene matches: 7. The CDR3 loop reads CATWDGRWDKKLF. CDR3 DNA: TGTGCCACCTGGGATGGGCGATGGGATAAGAAACTCTTT.

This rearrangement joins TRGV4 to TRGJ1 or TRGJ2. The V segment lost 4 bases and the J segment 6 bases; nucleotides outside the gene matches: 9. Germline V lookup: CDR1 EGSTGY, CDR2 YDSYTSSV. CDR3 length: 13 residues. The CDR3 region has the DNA TGTGCCACCTGGGACAAAACTTGTTATAAGAAACTCTTT. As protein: CATWDKTCYKKLF.

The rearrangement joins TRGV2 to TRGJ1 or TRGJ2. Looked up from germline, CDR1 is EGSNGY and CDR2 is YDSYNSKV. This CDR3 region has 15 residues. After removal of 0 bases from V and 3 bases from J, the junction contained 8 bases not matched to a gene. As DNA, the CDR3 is TGTGCCACCTGGGACGGGCGAATGGGTTATTATAAGAAACTCTTT. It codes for CATWDGRMGYYKKLF.

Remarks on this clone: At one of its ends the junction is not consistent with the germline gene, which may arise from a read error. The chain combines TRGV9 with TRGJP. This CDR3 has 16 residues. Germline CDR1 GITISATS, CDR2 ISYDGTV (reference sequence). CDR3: CALWEAGELGKKNKVF. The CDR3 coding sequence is TGTGCCTTGTGGGAGGCCGGGGAGTTGGGCAAAAAAAACAAGGTATTT.

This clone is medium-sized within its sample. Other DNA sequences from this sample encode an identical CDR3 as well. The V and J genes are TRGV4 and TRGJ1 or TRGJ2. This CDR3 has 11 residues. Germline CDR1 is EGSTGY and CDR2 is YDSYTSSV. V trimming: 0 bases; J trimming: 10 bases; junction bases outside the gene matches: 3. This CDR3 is CATWDGPKKLF. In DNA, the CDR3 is TGTGCCACCTGGGATGGGCCCAAGAAACTCTTT.

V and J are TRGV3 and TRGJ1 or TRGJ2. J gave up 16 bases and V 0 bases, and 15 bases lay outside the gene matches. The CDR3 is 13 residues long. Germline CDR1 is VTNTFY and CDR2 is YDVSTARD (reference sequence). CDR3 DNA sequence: TGTGCCACCTGGGACAGGCTGTTGTTCAAGGGGCTCTTT. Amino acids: CATWDRLLFKGLF.

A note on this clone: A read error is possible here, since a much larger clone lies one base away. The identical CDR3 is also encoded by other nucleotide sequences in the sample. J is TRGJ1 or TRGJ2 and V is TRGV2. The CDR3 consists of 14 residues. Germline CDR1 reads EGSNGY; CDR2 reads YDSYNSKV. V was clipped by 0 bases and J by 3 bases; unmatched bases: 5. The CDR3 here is CATWDGRSYYKKLF. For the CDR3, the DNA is TGTGCCACCTGGGACGGGCGAAGTTATTATAAGAAACTCTTT.

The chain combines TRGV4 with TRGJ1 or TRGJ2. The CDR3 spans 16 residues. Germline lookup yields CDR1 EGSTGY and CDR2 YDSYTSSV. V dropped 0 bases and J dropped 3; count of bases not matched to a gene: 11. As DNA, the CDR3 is TGTGCCACCTGGGATGGGACTGGCGATTTTTATTATAAGAAACTCTTT. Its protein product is CATWDGTGDFYYKKLF.

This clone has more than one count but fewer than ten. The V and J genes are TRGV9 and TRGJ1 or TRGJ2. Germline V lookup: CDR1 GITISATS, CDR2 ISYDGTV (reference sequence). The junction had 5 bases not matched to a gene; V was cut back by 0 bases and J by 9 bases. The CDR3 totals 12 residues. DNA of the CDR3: TGTGCCTTGTGGGAGGTGCACCGTAAGAAACTCTTT. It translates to CALWEVHRKKLF.

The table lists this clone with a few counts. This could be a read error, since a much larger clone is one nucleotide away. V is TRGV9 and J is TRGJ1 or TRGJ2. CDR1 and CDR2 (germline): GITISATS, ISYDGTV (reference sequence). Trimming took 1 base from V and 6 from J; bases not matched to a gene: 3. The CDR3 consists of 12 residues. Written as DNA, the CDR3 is TGTGCCTTGTGGGAGGTTTGTTATAAGAAACTCTTT. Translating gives CALWEVCYKKLF.

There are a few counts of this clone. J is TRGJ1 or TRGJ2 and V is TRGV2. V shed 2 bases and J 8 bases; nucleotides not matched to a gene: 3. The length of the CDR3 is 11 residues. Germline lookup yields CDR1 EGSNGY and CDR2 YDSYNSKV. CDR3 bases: TGTGCCACCTGGGACGCTGATAAGAAACTCTTT. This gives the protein CATWDADKKLF.

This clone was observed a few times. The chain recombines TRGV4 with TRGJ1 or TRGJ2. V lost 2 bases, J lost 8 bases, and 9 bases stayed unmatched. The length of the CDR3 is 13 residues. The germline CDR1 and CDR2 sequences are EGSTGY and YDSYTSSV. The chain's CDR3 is CATWDEDPNKKLF. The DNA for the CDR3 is TGTGCCACCTGGGATGAGGATCCCAATAAGAAACTCTTT.

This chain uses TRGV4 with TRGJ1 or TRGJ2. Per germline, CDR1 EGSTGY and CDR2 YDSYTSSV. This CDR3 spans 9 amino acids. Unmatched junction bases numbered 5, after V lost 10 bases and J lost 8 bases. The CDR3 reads CATSDKKLF. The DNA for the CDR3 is TGTGCCACTTCGGATAAGAAACTCTTT.